This T cell receptor (beta chain) was profiled in a study of CD8 T cells in Susac syndrome. General study points: Acknowledgment was made by the study that its TCR sequencing and HLA analysis involved a relatively small number of individuals.

An amount of RNA that ranged from 0.5 to 1 ug was reverse transcribed with random hexamers. TCRdb re-derived calls from the immunoSEQ multiplex PCR reads in MiXCR, one entry per CDR3 protein. The sample contains 150,000 to 200,000 distinct CDR3 sequences, about 95% of which appear only once. Regarding this clonotype: The antigen is not known.

Input material: CD4+ T cells from PBMCs. The clonotype was recovered from a human donor in good health.

CDR3 nucleotide sequence: TGCGCCAGCAGCCAAGGAGGCGGTACGGAGCAGTACTTC. Amino acid sequence: CASSQGGGTEQYF. The chain is built from TRBV4-3 and TRBJ2-7; D uncertain. This CDR3 is built from 13 residues. From germline, CDR1 is LGHNA and CDR2 YSLEER. Deletions cut 1 base from V and 7 bases from J, with 11 bases between.